Following are 4 T cell receptor beta chains from one sample sequenced in a study of cytomegalovirus exposure and HLA in healthy donors. Here immunoSEQ multiplex PCR was the method, and the copy in TCRdb shows in-frame clones only, minus some. The data hold 190,000 or so clones, with roughly four fifths observed a single time. Sequencing input: PBMCs. Source of these receptors: a woman aged 18-35 years in good health and CMV-seropositive.

The chain recombines TRBV4-1 with TRBJ1-1, with D hard to call. Germline CDR1 MGHRA, CDR2 YSYEKL. The V and J ends lost 4 bases and 7 bases respectively, with 16 bases between them. This CDR3 is built from 14 residues. The DNA for the CDR3 is TGCGCCAGCAGCCGACCGCCCCCCTCGGGTGAAGCTTTCTTT. Its protein is CASSRPPPSGEAFF.

The V and J genes are TRBV6-4 and TRBJ2-2, with D possibly matching TRBD2 (7 bases). This CDR3 region has 16 residues. Germline V gene lookup returns CDR1 MRHNA and CDR2 SNTAGT. Deletions cut 8 bases from V and 4 bases from J, with 20 bases between. The DNA for the CDR3 is TGTGCCAGCTCCTCGGTGGGAGGGGACACCACCGGGGAGCTGTTTTTT. This codes for CASSSVGGDTTGELFF.

The J gene is TRBJ2-7, the V gene TRBV7-2; tentatively, D is TRBD1 (6 bases). The CDR3 runs 14 residues. Trimming took 5 bases from V and 0 from J, leaving 11 bases between them. Germline V gives CDR1 SGHTA, CDR2 FQGNSA. The CDR3 DNA is TGTGCCAGCAGCCTCGACAGGTACTCCTACGAGCAGTACTTC. Protein sequence: CASSLDRYSYEQYF.

This clone was seen just once. The chain uses TRBV2 and TRBJ2-1; TRBD2 aligns across 14 bases. Per the germline V gene, CDR1 is SNHLY and CDR2 is FYNNEI. The CDR3 consists of 17 residues. The ends lost 6 bases at V and 1 base at J; junction bases unmatched: 5. The CDR3 region has the DNA TGTGCCAGCAGGACTAGCGGGGGGGTTGGGTCCTACAATGAGCAGTTCTTC. Translating it yields CASRTSGGVGSYNEQFF.